These 18 T cell receptor beta chains were all obtained from the same sample, sequenced in a study of T cells in Graves' hyperthyroidism and ophthalmopathy. Amplified regions were TCR beta CDR3 sequences from RNA transcripts. First-round RT-PCR of the TCR CDR3 relied on the HTBI primer set. TCRdb passed the multiplex PCR reads through MiXCR, listing each CDR3 protein once. In the table there are a few hundred thousand distinct CDR3 sequences, around a quarter of which are singletons. The source material was blood. The origin of the receptors is a man aged 45-65 years with Graves' hyperthyroidism.

This clonotype has a handful of counts. V gene TRBV7-9 combines with J gene TRBJ1-1, with no clear D. The CDR3 is 15 amino acids. The germline V and J ends were trimmed by 5 bases and 3 bases, with 16 bases remaining between them. Germline CDR1 SEHNR, CDR2 FQNEAQ (reference sequence). CDR3 sequence: CASSPQRGLDTEAFF. The CDR3 bases are TGTGCCAGCAGCCCCCAAAGAGGGCTAGACACTGAAGCTTTCTTT.

Only a few counts were recorded for this clonotype. In DNA form, the CDR3 reads TGTGCCAGTAACAGAGACGGATATAGCAATCAGCCCCAGCATTTT. Amino acid sequence: CASNRDGYSNQPQHF. The chain combines TRBV19 with TRBJ1-5; D unclear. Germline loops: CDR1 LNHDA, CDR2 SQIVND (reference sequence). The ends were cut back, 7 bases at V and 0 bases at J, with 13 bases in the middle. The CDR3 has 15 amino acids.

This clonotype occurred a few times. The CDR3 DNA reads TGCAGTGCTCGGATCAGAGGGGGCCGTCAGCCCCAGCATTTT. The encoded protein is CSARIRGGRQPQHF. The rearrangement links TRBV20-1 to TRBJ1-5; 7 nucleotides line up with TRBD1. Germline values: CDR1 DFQATT, CDR2 SNEGSKA (reference sequence). The CDR3 covers 14 residues. Trimming at V came to 5 bases and at J to 6 bases, leaving 10 bases not matched to a gene.

This clonotype was seen only a few times. The chain joins TRBV12-3 or TRBV12-4 to TRBJ1-2; D gene ambiguous. The CDR3 contains 14 residues. The V and J ends lost 1 base and 4 bases respectively, with 10 bases between them. CDR3 DNA sequence: TGTGCCAGCAGTTTAGGTCTAGGATCCTATGGCTACACCTTC. Protein: CASSLGLGSYGYTF.

This clonotype showed up many times. The V and J genes are TRBV6-2 or TRBV6-3 and TRBJ2-5, with TRBD2 identical over 12 bases. V lost 0 bases, J lost 1 base, and 3 bases stayed unmatched. The CDR3 spans 17 residues. In germline, CDR1 is MNHEY, CDR2 SVGEGT. CDR3: CASSYSTSGRTQETQYF. CDR3 nucleotide sequence: TGTGCCAGCAGTTACTCTACTAGCGGGAGGACCCAAGAGACCCAGTACTTC.

This chain uses TRBV10-3 with TRBJ2-2, with TRBD2 matching 7 bases. Losses at the gene ends were 10 bases for V and 8 bases for J; bases not matched to a gene: 7. The CDR3 is made up of 12 amino acids. Germline CDR1 ENHRY, CDR2 SYGVKD. CDR3 protein: CATRLASGELFF. The CDR3 DNA reads TGTGCCACCCGACTAGCTTCTGGGGAGCTGTTTTTT.

Only a few counts were recorded for this clonotype. The chain joins TRBV5-1 to TRBJ2-1, with 7 bases fitting TRBD1. CDR3 length equals 15 residues. Unmatched junction bases numbered 7, after V lost 4 bases and J lost 3 bases. Germline lookup yields CDR1 SGHRS and CDR2 YFSETQ. The CDR3 sequence: CASSQEGTDYNEQFF. Here the CDR3 DNA reads TGCGCCAGCAGCCAGGAAGGGACAGACTACAATGAGCAGTTCTTC.

The genes are TRBV12-3 or TRBV12-4 and TRBJ1-3; 7 bases are shared with TRBD1. The CDR3 loop spans 16 amino acids. The ends lost 2 bases at V and 0 bases at J; junction bases unmatched: 4. Here the CDR3 DNA reads TGTGCCAGCAGTTTACACAGGGGATCCTCTGGAAACACCATATATTTT. It translates to CASSLHRGSSGNTIYF.

This clonotype has only a few counts. V usage is TRBV5-1 and J usage is TRBJ1-2, with D unclear. The germline V gene has CDR1 SGHRS and CDR2 YFSETQ. The ends were cut back, 0 bases at V and 5 bases at J, with 8 bases in the middle. This CDR3 has 13 amino acids. CDR3 in amino acids: CASSLDSIYGYTF. The DNA of the CDR3 is TGCGCCAGCAGCTTGGACAGCATTTATGGCTACACCTTC.

The rearrangement joins TRBV6-1 to TRBJ1-1; D possibly corresponds to TRBD1 (6 bases). CDR1 MNHNS and CDR2 SASEGT come from the germline V gene. Trimming shortened V by 6 bases and J by 5 bases, and 13 bases separated the two germline ends. This CDR3 comprises 13 residues. In DNA form, the CDR3 reads TGTGCCAGCAGCAACAGGGTTGGTACTGAAGCTTTCTTT. Amino acids: CASSNRVGTEAFF.

This clonotype was seen ten or more times. Here the CDR3 DNA reads TGCAGCGCAGGAAACAGGGATCAGCCCCAGCATTTT. This gives the protein CSAGNRDQPQHF. The chain carries TRBV29-1 and TRBJ1-5, with D possibly TRBD1 on 6 matching bases. The germline CDR1 and CDR2 sequences are SQVTM and ANQGSEA. This CDR3 is built from 12 residues. The V end was cut by 7 bases, the J end by 5 bases, with 12 bases between. Full variable domain (remainder filled in from reference TRBV29-1 and TRBJ1-5): SAVISQKPSRDICQRGTSLTIQCQVDSQVTMMFWYRQQPGQSLTLIATANQGSEATYESGFVIDKFPISRPNLTFSTLTVSNMSPEDSSIYLCSAGNRDQPQHFGDGTRLSIL.

The V call is TRBV19, the J call TRBJ2-7; D may be TRBD2 (5 bases). Trimming cost V 5 bases and J 5 bases, with 10 bases left between them. The germline V gene has CDR1 LNHDA and CDR2 SQIVND (reference sequence). The CDR3 is made up of 12 amino acids. This chain's CDR3 is CASSYAGDEQYF. The CDR3, as DNA: TGTGCCAGTAGTTACGCGGGCGACGAGCAGTACTTC.

This clonotype was counted only a few times. The junction and the germline gene differ at one end; a read error may be behind it. V usage is TRBV7-7 and J usage is TRBJ2-3; 11 bases agree with TRBD2. This CDR3 has 15 residues. Germline CDR1 SSHAT, CDR2 FNYEAQ (reference sequence). DNA of the CDR3: TGTGCTAGCAGCCGTGGACTAGCGGGTACAGATACGCAGTATTTT. It is translated as CASSRGLAGTDTQYF.

In its sample, this clonotype was seen a few times. V usage is TRBV13 and J usage is TRBJ2-1; 10 nucleotides agree with TRBD2. The V gene end was trimmed by 4 bases and the J gene end by 11 bases; junction bases not matched to a gene: 5. There are 13 residues in the CDR3. Germline values: CDR1 PRHDT, CDR2 FYEKMQ (reference sequence). The CDR3, as DNA: TGTGCCAGCAGCTCCCAGCGGGAGGGTAAGCAGTTCTTC. Translation: CASSSQREGKQFF.

The CDR3 DNA is TGTGCCACCAGCAGAGTAGGATACGAAATTCAAGAGACCCAGTACTTC. This gives the protein CATSRVGYEIQETQYF. The chain couples TRBV15 to TRBJ2-5; D gene unclear. The germline V and J ends were trimmed by 1 base and 2 bases, with 14 bases remaining between them. The CDR3 consists of 16 residues. The germline CDR1 and CDR2 sequences are LNHNV and YYDKDF (reference sequence).

This clonotype was counted many times. The DNA for the CDR3 is TGTGCCATCAGTGAAGAAAAGACAGGATCTTATGGCTACACCTTC. Protein: CAISEEKTGSYGYTF. The rearrangement joins TRBV10-3 to TRBJ1-2, with D possibly TRBD1 on 6 matching bases. The CDR3 is made up of 15 amino acids. The V gene's germline CDR1 is ENHRY and CDR2 SYGVKD. The ends were cut back, 3 bases at V and 5 bases at J, with 16 bases in the middle.

This clonotype was recorded a few times. This chain links TRBV7-2 with TRBJ2-2; unclear D gene. Trimming pared 1 base from V and 3 bases from J, leaving 9 bases between. From germline, CDR1 is SGHTA and CDR2 FQGNSA. The CDR3 loop spans 15 amino acids. CDR3 coding DNA: TGTGCCAGCAGCTTAGGAGTAAGGGACACCGGGGAGCTGTTTTTT. This gives the protein CASSLGVRDTGELFF.

On this clonotype: A much larger clone differs from this one at a single base, so this may be a read error. The J gene is TRBJ2-7, the V gene TRBV7-2, with 12 nucleotides matching TRBD2. V trimming: 5 bases; J trimming: 6 bases; junction bases outside the gene matches: 8. The CDR3 extends over 15 amino acids. Germline V CDR1 and CDR2: SGHTA, FQGNSA. CDR3 in amino acids: CASSVEGTSGCEQYF. The CDR3, as DNA: TGTGCCAGCAGCGTAGAAGGGACTAGCGGGTGCGAGCAGTACTTC.